This T cell receptor (beta chain) was sequenced during a study of lymphopenia after photon versus proton radiotherapy. CDR3 length equals 15 residues. The germline gives CDR1 SGHNT, CDR2 YENEEA. V was clipped by 3 bases and J by 3 bases; unmatched bases: 4. Only a few counts were recorded for this clone. Sequencing was performed with immunoSEQ multiplex PCR; in TCRdb, only in-frame clones are kept and a portion is missing. The data contain some 7,900 clones, approximately 80% of them singletons. This TCR was sampled from a man under 40 with gastric cancer. J is TRBJ2-1 and V is TRBV11-3, with 8 bases aligning to TRBD2. The sample consisted of peripheral blood, taken from a patient treated with photon-based radiotherapy. CDR3: CASSLRREDYNEQFF. The DNA for the CDR3 is TGTGCCAGCAGCTTGAGGCGGGAGGACTACAATGAGCAGTTCTTC.